These T cell receptor beta chains were read from a single sample in a study of T cell changes during pregnancy in multiple sclerosis. Here immunoSEQ multiplex PCR was the method, and the copy in TCRdb shows in-frame clones only, minus some. The repertoire holds about 39,000 clones, around four fifths seen once, with approximately 0.64% in the top ten. Sequencing used CD4+ T cells from peripheral blood mononuclear cells, obtained before pregnancy. These receptors were obtained from a female donor with multiple sclerosis, enrolled in a pregnancy study. The conserved cysteine and the conserved F or W are not part of the CDR3 here.

V: TRBV18; CDR3: ASSPFSETQY
V: TRBV6-6; CDR3: ASRDSNYGYT
V: TRBV7-2; CDR3: ASRHTGLVSGELF
V: TRBV19; CDR3: ASSINSGSSQQY
V: TRBV28; CDR3: ASSFTDRANYGYT
V: TRBV21-1; CDR3: ASSKEFTVHCTDTQY
V: TRBV5-4; CDR3: ASSFPTGGADGYT
V: TRBV10-3; CDR3: AISGTSHEQY
V: TRBV7-7; CDR3: ASSPQQGANEKLF
V: TRBV27; CDR3: ASSFWTGAEAF
V: TRBV5-6; CDR3: ASMGQGYGGYT
V: TRBV5-1; CDR3: ASSSRPSGTGGNTGELF
V: TRBV9; CDR3: ASSVAPGANYGYT
V: TRBV6-5; CDR3: ASSLQDMNTEAF
V: TRBV7-2; CDR3: ASSWTSGGAWADTQY
V: TRBV6-5; CDR3: ASSYLPRTEGEQY
V: TRBV6-5; CDR3: ATRGQGDSPLH
V: TRBV15; CDR3: ATSRDPGGVAEAF
V: TRBV11-2; CDR3: ASSLMSGSTGELF
V: TRBV4-1; CDR3: ASSQIEGGGTDTQY
V: TRBV7-2; CDR3: ASSLGALSYEQY
V: TRBV19; CDR3: ASSTSSGWSVDIQY
V: TRBV11-2; CDR3: ASSPGQGTNIQY
V: TRBV5-6; CDR3: ASSLGGPRGEQF
V: TRBV10-2; CDR3: ASRVGGSNYNEQF
V: TRBV11-2; CDR3: ASSLGGSGYEQY
V: TRBV19; CDR3: ASTSAVAGQETQY
V: TRBV11-3; CDR3: ASSSEDNVLT
V: TRBV5-1; CDR3: ASSLWLADNEQF
V: TRBV6-1; CDR3: ASRGGGASTDTQY
V: TRBV19; CDR3: ASRANPGLPFYEQY
V: TRBV6-5; CDR3: ASADLDRRDTEAF
V: TRBV12-5; CDR3: ASGLGLEGAEAF
V: TRBV2; CDR3: ASSGLAGVYSEQF
V: TRBV5-1; CDR3: ASSFFTGRDTDTQY
V: TRBV5-5; CDR3: ASSPPPGQGTYEQY
V: TRBV7-2; CDR3: ASSFRRDKKNYGYT
V: TRBV10-3; CDR3: AISEFQGLGKSEAF
V: TRBV2; CDR3: ASSGQFDYGYT
V: TRBV5-1; CDR3: ASSLPGQGAAGELF
V: TRBV5-1; CDR3: ASSLQRAGSNEQY
V: TRBV11-3; CDR3: ASSLSLAAPAF
V: TRBV28; CDR3: ASSGQGWGYT
V: TRBV9; CDR3: ASSASGTAAYEQY
V: TRBV19; CDR3: ASIGPTTIRGAGTEAF
V: TRBV18; CDR3: ASSPVGQGDFLF
V: TRBV19; CDR3: ASRVTAINQPQH
V: TRBV5-1; CDR3: ASSLAPTGADTQY
V: TRBV6-1; CDR3: ASSDSGQETQY
V: TRBV14; CDR3: ASSQDVRGKAF
V: TRBV4-3; CDR3: ASSRTGYGYT